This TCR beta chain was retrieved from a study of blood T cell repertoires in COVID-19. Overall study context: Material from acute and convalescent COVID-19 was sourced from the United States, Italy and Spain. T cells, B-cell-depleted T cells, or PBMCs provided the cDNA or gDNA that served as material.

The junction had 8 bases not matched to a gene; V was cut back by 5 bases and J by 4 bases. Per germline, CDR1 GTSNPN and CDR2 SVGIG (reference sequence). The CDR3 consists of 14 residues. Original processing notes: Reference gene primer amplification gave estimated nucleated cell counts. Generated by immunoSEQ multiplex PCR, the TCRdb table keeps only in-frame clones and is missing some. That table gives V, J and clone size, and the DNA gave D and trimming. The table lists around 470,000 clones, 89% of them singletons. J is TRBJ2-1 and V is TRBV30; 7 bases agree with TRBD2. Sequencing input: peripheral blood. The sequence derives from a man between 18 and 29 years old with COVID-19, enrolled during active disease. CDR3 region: CAWAKRGSYNEQFF. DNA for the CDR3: TGTGCCTGGGCAAAGCGGGGATCTTACAATGAGCAGTTCTTC.